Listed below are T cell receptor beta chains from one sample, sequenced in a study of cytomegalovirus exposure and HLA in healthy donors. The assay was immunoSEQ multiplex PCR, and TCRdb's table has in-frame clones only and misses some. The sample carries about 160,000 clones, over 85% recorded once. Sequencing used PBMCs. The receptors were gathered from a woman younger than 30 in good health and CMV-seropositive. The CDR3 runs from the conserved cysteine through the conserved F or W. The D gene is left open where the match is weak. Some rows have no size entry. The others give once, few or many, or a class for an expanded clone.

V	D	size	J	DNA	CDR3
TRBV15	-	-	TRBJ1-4	TGTGCCACCAGCCCCCCGGGAACTGTCCTACTGTTTTTT	CATSPPGTVLLFF
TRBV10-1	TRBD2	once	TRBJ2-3	TGCGCCAGCAGTGAAACGGGACTAGCAGATACGCAGTATTTT	CASSETGLADTQYF
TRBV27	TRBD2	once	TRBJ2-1	TGTGCCAGCAGTTACGGGACTAGCCGAGACAATGAGCAGTTCTTC	CASSYGTSRDNEQFF
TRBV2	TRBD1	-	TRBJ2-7	TGTGCCAGCAATACAGGGGGCGGCTACGAGCAGTACTTC	CASNTGGGYEQYF
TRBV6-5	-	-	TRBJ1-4	TGTGCCAGCAAGCAGGGATTGGCTAATGAAAAACTGTTTTTT	CASKQGLANEKLFF
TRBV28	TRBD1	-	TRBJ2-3	TGTGCCAGCAGATACGGGACAGGGGGCCCAGATACGCAGTATTTT	CASRYGTGGPDTQYF
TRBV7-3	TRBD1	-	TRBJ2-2	TGTGCCAGCAGAAGATCCGGGACAGGAAACACCGGGGAGCTGTTTTTT	CASRRSGTGNTGELFF
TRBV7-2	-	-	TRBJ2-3	TGTGCCAGCAGCTTAGTCCACTTCACAGATACGCAGTATTTT	CASSLVHFTDTQYF
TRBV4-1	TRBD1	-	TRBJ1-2	TGCGCCAGCAGCCAATTCGGACAGGGGGCTATGGATGGCTACACCTTC	CASSQFGQGAMDGYTF
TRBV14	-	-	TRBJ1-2	TGTGCCAGCAGCCATATACAGCCGGGACACGGCTACACCTTC	CASSHIQPGHGYTF
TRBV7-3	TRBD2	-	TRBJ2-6	TGTGCCAGCAGCTTGGCGGGGGTGTGGACGGTCTACCCTCCTGGGGCCAACGTCCTGACTTTC	CASSLAGVWTVYPPGANVLTF
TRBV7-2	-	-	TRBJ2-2	TGTGCCAGCAGCTTAGCTCGGTCGGGCACCGGGGAGCTGTTTTTT	CASSLARSGTGELFF
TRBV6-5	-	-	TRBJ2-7	TGTGCCAGCAGTCCCCTCCGGGGGGAGCAGTACTTC	CASSPLRGEQYF
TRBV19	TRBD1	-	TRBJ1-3	TGTGCCAGCCCCCCGCCGGGACAGCATTTCTCGGGAAACACCATATATTTT	CASPPPGQHFSGNTIYF
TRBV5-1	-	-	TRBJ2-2	TGCGCCAGCAGCGTGGACAGACCTACCGGGGAGCTGTTTTTT	CASSVDRPTGELFF
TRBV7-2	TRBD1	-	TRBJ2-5	TGTGCCAGCAGCTTAGTTTGGACAGGGTCAGAGACCCAGTACTTC	CASSLVWTGSETQYF
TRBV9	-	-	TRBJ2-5	TGTGCCAGCAGCGTAGCTCGGGGAGAAGAGACCCAGTACTTC	CASSVARGEETQYF
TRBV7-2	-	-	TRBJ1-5	TGTGCCAGCAGCTTAGGTTCGGGACACGGGCGATCTAGCAATCAGCCCCAGCATTTT	CASSLGSGHGRSSNQPQHF
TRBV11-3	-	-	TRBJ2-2	TGTGCCAGCAGCTTGGGTCAAAGGGGTACGAACACCGGGGAGCTGTTTTTT	CASSLGQRGTNTGELFF
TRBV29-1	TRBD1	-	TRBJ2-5	TGCAGCGTTGCCGGCAGAGGGGGCGTTTGGGAGACCCAGTACTTC	CSVAGRGGVWETQYF
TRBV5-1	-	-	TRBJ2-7	TGCGCCAGCAGCTGGGGACAAGCCTTCATCTACGAGCAGTACTTC	CASSWGQAFIYEQYF
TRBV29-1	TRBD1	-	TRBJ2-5	TGCAGCGTTGGCGGGACAGGGAACCAAGAGACCCAGTACTTC	CSVGGTGNQETQYF
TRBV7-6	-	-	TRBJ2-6	TGTGCCAGCAGCTTAGAACTTCTGATGATCTCTGGGGCCAACGTCCTGACTTTC	CASSLELLMISGANVLTF
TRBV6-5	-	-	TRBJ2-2	TGTGCCAGCAGTTACAGAGCCGGGGAGCTGTTTTTT	CASSYRAGELFF
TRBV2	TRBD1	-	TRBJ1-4	TGTGCCAGTAAAGGGGACAGCAGAAATGAAAAACTGTTTTTT	CASKGDSRNEKLFF
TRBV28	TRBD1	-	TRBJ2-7	TGTGCCAGCAGTCAACAGGACAGGGAATCCGGGGAGCAGTACTTC	CASSQQDRESGEQYF
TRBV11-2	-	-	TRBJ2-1	TGTGCCAGCCGGAGGGTTAGCTCCTACAATGAGCAGTTCTTC	CASRRVSSYNEQFF
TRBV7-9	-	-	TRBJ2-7	TGTGCCAGCAGCTTGGACACAGCCCCCTACGAGCAGTACTTC	CASSLDTAPYEQYF
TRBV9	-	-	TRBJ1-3	TGTGCCAGCAGCGTTTTGGCAGTCTCTGGAAACACCATATATTTT	CASSVLAVSGNTIYF
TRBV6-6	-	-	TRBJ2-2	TGTGCCAGCAGCCCTCTGCCAGGGACGAACACCGGGGAGCTGTTTTTT	CASSPLPGTNTGELFF
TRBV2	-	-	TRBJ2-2	TGTGCCAGCACCACACAGGGAGGGACGAACACCGGGGAGCTGTTTTTT	CASTTQGGTNTGELFF
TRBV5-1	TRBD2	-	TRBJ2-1	TGCGCCAGCAGCTTTACTAGCGCGACCCCCCACAATGAGCAGTTCTTC	CASSFTSATPHNEQFF
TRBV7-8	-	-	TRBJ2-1	TGTGCCAGCAGCTTATCCGGGATTCTTTTTAATGAGCAGTTCTTC	CASSLSGILFNEQFF
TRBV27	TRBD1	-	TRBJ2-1	TGTGCCAGCAGTACCACAGGGGGTCACAATGAGCAGTTCTTC	CASSTTGGHNEQFF
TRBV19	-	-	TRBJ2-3	TGTGCCAGTAGTGCGACGGAGGCTGATACGCAGTATTTT	CASSATEADTQYF
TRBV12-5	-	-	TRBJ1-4	TGTGCTAGTGGTTTGGGCTCCTCGGGTAATGAAAAACTGTTTTTT	CASGLGSSGNEKLFF
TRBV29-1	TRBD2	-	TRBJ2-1	TGTAGCGTGGGACTAGCGATTAGAAATGAGCAGTTCTTC	CSVGLAIRNEQFF
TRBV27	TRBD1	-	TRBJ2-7	TGTGCCAGCAGAGGGACAGGGTACTACGAGCAGTACTTC	CASRGTGYYEQYF
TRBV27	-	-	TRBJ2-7	TGTGCCAGCACCGGGGACAATTCCTACGAGCAGTACTTC	CASTGDNSYEQYF
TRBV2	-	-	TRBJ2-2	TGTGCCAGCAGACAGGGCTTCATCGGGGAGCTGTTTTTT	CASRQGFIGELFF
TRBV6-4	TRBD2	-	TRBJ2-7	TGTGCCAGCAGTGCGGGCGGCGGGAGGGTAACCTACGAGCAGTACTTC	CASSAGGGRVTYEQYF
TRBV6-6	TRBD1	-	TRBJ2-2	TGTGCCAGCAGTTACCCAGGGGGCAGCACCGGGGAGCTGTTTTTT	CASSYPGGSTGELFF
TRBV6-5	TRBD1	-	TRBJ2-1	TGTGCCAGCAGTTCGGGACAGGGCGGAGGTGAGCAGTTCTTC	CASSSGQGGGEQFF
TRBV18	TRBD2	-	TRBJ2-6	TGTGCCAGCTCACCGCCGGGAGGCCGCTCTGGGGCCAACGTCCTGACTTTC	CASSPPGGRSGANVLTF
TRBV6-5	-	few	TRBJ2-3	TGTGCCAGCAGTTACTCTCCTGCAGATACGCAGTATTTT	CASSYSPADTQYF
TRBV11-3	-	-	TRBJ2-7	TGTGCCAGCAGCTCACATTTCCACAGTCTTGTCTACGAGCAGTACTTC	CASSSHFHSLVYEQYF
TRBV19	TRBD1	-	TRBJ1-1	TGTGCCAGTAGTATACAGGGGGGAGGCACTGAAGCTTTCTTT	CASSIQGGGTEAFF
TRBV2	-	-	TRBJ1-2	TGTGCCAGCAGTGAACTGTCGGGGGGCGGTAACTATGGCTACACCTTC	CASSELSGGGNYGYTF
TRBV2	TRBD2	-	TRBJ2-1	TGTGCCAGCAGGCGGCCTAGCGGGAGAGGTCATGAGCAGTTCTTC	CASRRPSGRGHEQFF
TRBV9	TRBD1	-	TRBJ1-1	TGTGCCAGCAGCGGGCGGGCAGGGGGCGCACCTAGAGCTTTCTTT	CASSGRAGGAPRAFF
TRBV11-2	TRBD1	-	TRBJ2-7	TGTGCCAGCAGCCACAGGGGCTACGAGCAGTACTTC	CASSHRGYEQYF
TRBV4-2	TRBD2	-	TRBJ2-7	TGTGCCAGCAGCCCACCGGGACTAGCCCCGTTAGAGCAGTACTTC	CASSPPGLAPLEQYF
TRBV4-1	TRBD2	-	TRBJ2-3	TGCGCCAGCAGCCCAGGACTAGCGGGAGGATTCACAGATACGCAGTATTTT	CASSPGLAGGFTDTQYF
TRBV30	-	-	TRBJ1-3	TGTGCCTGGATTTGGGGGGGGACTGGAAACACCATATATTTT	CAWIWGGTGNTIYF